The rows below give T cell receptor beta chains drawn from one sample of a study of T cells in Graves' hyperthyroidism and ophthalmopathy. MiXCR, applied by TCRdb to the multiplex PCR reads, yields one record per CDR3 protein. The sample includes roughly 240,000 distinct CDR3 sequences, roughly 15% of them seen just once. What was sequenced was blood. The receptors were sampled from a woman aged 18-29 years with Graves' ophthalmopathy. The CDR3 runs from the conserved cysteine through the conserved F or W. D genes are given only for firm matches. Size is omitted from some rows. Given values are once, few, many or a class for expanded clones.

CDR3 protein: CASSEASGAKNIQYF
CDR3 DNA: TGTGCCAGCAGTGAAGCTAGCGGGGCTAAAAACATTCAGTACTTC
V gene: TRBV6-1
clone size: once
J gene: TRBJ2-4
D gene: TRBD2

CDR3 protein: CASGLAQGGTQYF
CDR3 DNA: TGTGCTAGTGGCCTGGCCCAGGGGGGTACGCAGTATTTT
V gene: TRBV12-5
clone size: few
J gene: TRBJ2-3
D gene: .

CDR3 protein: CASSFPLREGTDTQYF
CDR3 DNA: TGTGCCAGCAGCTTCCCTTTGCGGGAGGGCACAGATACGCAGTATTTT
V gene: TRBV7-9
clone size: many
J gene: TRBJ2-3
D gene: TRBD2

CDR3 protein: CASSPTGSEGEQFF
CDR3 DNA: TGTGCCAGCAGCCCTACAGGCAGCGAAGGTGAGCAGTTCTTC
V gene: TRBV7-9
clone size: many
J gene: TRBJ2-1
D gene: .

CDR3 protein: CASSLGRLLSDTQYF
CDR3 DNA: TGTGCCAGCAGCTTAGGGCGGCTTTTGTCGGATACGCAGTATTTT
V gene: TRBV7-9
clone size: many
J gene: TRBJ2-3
D gene: .

CDR3 protein: CSASGTRDTGELFF
CDR3 DNA: TGCAGTGCTAGTGGGACCAGGGACACCGGGGAGCTGTTTTTT
V gene: TRBV20-1
clone size: many
J gene: TRBJ2-2
D gene: .

CDR3 protein: CSARSGNYNEQFF
CDR3 DNA: TGCAGTGCTAGAAGCGGGAACTACAATGAGCAGTTCTTC
V gene: TRBV20-1
clone size: .
J gene: TRBJ2-1
D gene: TRBD2

CDR3 protein: CAWSVGQYNEKLFF
CDR3 DNA: TGTGCCTGGAGTGTAGGGCAGTATAATGAAAAACTGTTTTTT
V gene: TRBV30
clone size: many
J gene: TRBJ1-4
D gene: .

CDR3 protein: CASRNREGGYEQYF
CDR3 DNA: TGTGCCAGCAGAAACAGGGAAGGAGGCTACGAGCAGTACTTC
V gene: TRBV6-1
clone size: many
J gene: TRBJ2-7
D gene: .

CDR3 protein: CASSPYSSTNYGYTF
CDR3 DNA: TGTGCCAGTAGTCCCTACAGCTCAACTAACTATGGCTACACCTTC
V gene: TRBV19
clone size: many
J gene: TRBJ1-2
D gene: .

CDR3 protein: CASSQVTSGSSGANVLTF
CDR3 DNA: TGTGCCAGCAGCCAAGTAACTAGCGGGAGCTCTGGGGCCAACGTCCTGACTTTC
V gene: TRBV4-2
clone size: .
J gene: TRBJ2-6
D gene: TRBD2

CDR3 protein: CASSLWGNNEQFF
CDR3 DNA: TGCGCCAGCAGCTTATGGGGAAACAATGAGCAGTTCTTC
V gene: TRBV5-1
clone size: once
J gene: TRBJ2-1
D gene: .

CDR3 protein: CASSQEEGNYEQYF
CDR3 DNA: TGTGCCAGCAGCCAAGAAGAGGGGAACTACGAGCAGTACTTC
V gene: TRBV4-2
clone size: many
J gene: TRBJ2-7
D gene: .

CDR3 protein: CCAPGGGGTTDTQYF
CDR3 DNA: TGCTGTGCTCCGGGGGGCGGGGGGACCACAGATACGCAGTATTTT
V gene: TRBV20-1
clone size: few
J gene: TRBJ2-3
D gene: TRBD2

CDR3 protein: CSATGRRSNEQYF
CDR3 DNA: TGCAGTGCTACGGGGAGGCGGTCTAACGAGCAGTACTTC
V gene: TRBV20-1
clone size: .
J gene: TRBJ2-7
D gene: .

CDR3 protein: CASSLERGYEKKLFF
CDR3 DNA: TGTGCCAGCAGCTTAGAAAGAGGGTATGAGAAAAAACTGTTTTTT
V gene: TRBV7-9
clone size: .
J gene: TRBJ1-4
D gene: .

CDR3 protein: CASSLFRGTEAFF
CDR3 DNA: TGTGCCAGCAGTTTATTTAGGGGGACTGAAGCTTTCTTT
V gene: TRBV27
clone size: many
J gene: TRBJ1-1
D gene: .

CDR3 protein: CSARAGGGGSNYGYTF
CDR3 DNA: TGCAGTGCTAGAGCGGGAGGCGGTGGTTCTAACTATGGCTACACCTTC
V gene: TRBV20-1
clone size: many
J gene: TRBJ1-2
D gene: .